This T cell receptor (beta chain) originates from a study of T-cell reconstitution after alpha-beta-depleted transplantation in children. Preparing the TCRbeta library involved the use of unique molecular identifiers. TCRdb called the PCR reads again in MiXCR, with one record for every CDR3 protein. The data contain 450,000 to 600,000 distinct CDR3 sequences, about 16% of them seen just once; the ten biggest clones take up approximately 3%. Per germline, CDR1 SQVTM and CDR2 ANQGSEA. V was cut by 7 bases and J by 8 bases, with 39 bases left in between. The CDR3 contains 20 residues. The TCR was taken from a human donor who donated a stem cell graft to a child with acute lymphoblastic leukemia. This sequence joins TRBV29-1 and TRBJ2-1; tentative D call: TRBD2 (8 bases). The sample consisted of PBMCs from the stem cell graft donor, taken from the stem cell graft. CDR3 region: CSAYIFAGRDSRGSIDEQFF. The DNA for the CDR3 is TGCAGCGCATACATCTTTGCCGGGAGGGACAGCAGGGGGTCAATCGATGAGCAGTTCTTC.